These 18 T cell receptor beta chains share one sample of origin, sequenced in a study of blood T cell repertoires in COVID-19. Method: immunoSEQ multiplex PCR; TCRdb's copy keeps in-frame clones and lacks some. Among 30,000 to 40,000 clones, around four fifths were seen once, and the ten largest hold over 1.5%. What was sequenced was peripheral blood. The receptors were sampled from a man between 60 and 75 years old with COVID-19, enrolled during active disease.

The CDR3 DNA sequence: TGTGCTAGTGGTTTGGTACTGACTGAAGCTTTCTTT. This translates into CASGLVLTEAFF. This chain joins TRBV12-5 and TRBJ1-1; D call uncertain. V lost 0 bases, J lost 5 bases, and 4 bases lay in between. Germline lookup yields CDR1 LGHNT and CDR2 FRNRAP. This CDR3 contains 12 residues.

The genes are TRBV7-9 and TRBJ1-1; perhaps TRBD1 as D (5 bases). The CDR3 runs to 13 residues. CDR1 and CDR2 from the germline V gene are SEHNR and FQNEAQ (reference sequence). With 5 bases removed from V and 4 bases from J, the gap between germline ends came to 11 bases. The CDR3 here is CASSRGLSTEAFF. CDR3 sequence (DNA): TGTGCCAGCAGCCGGGGGTTAAGCACTGAAGCTTTCTTT.

This chain uses TRBV12-3 or TRBV12-4 with TRBJ1-5; possibly TRBD1 for D (6 bases). The V and J ends lost 6 bases and 3 bases respectively, with 9 bases between them. The CDR3 consists of 13 residues. The CDR3 sequence is CASRQGSNQPQHF. The DNA of the CDR3 is TGTGCCAGCAGACAGGGTTCCAATCAGCCCCAGCATTTT.

The rearrangement uses TRBV3-1 (or the pseudogene TRBV3-2) and TRBJ1-1; D gene uncertain. The germline V gene encodes CDR1 LGHDT and CDR2 YNNKEL (reference sequence). Trimming shortened V by 1 base and J by 4 bases, and 13 bases separated the two germline ends. The CDR3 sequence is 15 residues long. This chain's CDR3 is CASSQGEVRGTEAFF. CDR3 sequence (DNA): TGTGCCAGCAGCCAAGGAGAGGTTCGCGGCACTGAAGCTTTCTTT.

The rearrangement uses TRBV7-9 and TRBJ1-1, with D possibly being TRBD1 (5 bases). V was clipped by 1 base and J by 0 bases, with 6 bases between them. The CDR3 covers 14 residues. Looked up from germline, CDR1 is SEHNR and CDR2 is FQNEAQ (reference sequence). The CDR3 DNA follows: TGTGCCAGCAGCTTAGGGGGGGTGAACACTGAAGCTTTCTTT. Residues: CASSLGGVNTEAFF. Full variable domain (remainder filled in from reference TRBV7-9 and TRBJ1-1): DTGVSQNPRHKITKRGQNVTFRCDPISEHNRLYWYRQTLGQGPEFLTYFQNEAQLEKSRLLSDRFSAERPKGSFSTLEIQRTEQGDSAMYLCASSLGGVNTEAFFGQGTRLTVV.

The V gene is TRBV6-5, the J gene TRBJ1-2; D is unresolved. Per the germline V gene, CDR1 is MNHEY and CDR2 is SVGAGI. Trimming took 6 bases from V and 1 from J, leaving 6 bases between them. The CDR3 is made up of 12 amino acids. CDR3 region: CASSRGNYGYTF. For the CDR3, the DNA is TGTGCCAGCAGCCGCGGTAACTATGGCTACACCTTC.

The chain carries TRBV4-2 and TRBJ2-7; a possible D gene is TRBD1 (5 bases). Trimming removed 0 bases at V and 1 base at J, with 7 bases between. The CDR3 covers 14 residues. Germline CDR1 reads LGHNA; CDR2 reads YNFKEQ. CDR3 coding DNA: TGTGCCAGCAGCCAAGATCGGACATCCTACGAGCAGTACTTC. Translating gives CASSQDRTSYEQYF.

This chain joins TRBV18 and TRBJ1-1, with D unresolved. The germline V and J ends were trimmed by 5 bases and 2 bases, with 6 bases remaining between them. Germline CDR1 reads KGHSH; CDR2 reads LQKENI. The CDR3 spans 12 residues. The CDR3 loop reads CASSSTNTEAFF. The CDR3 DNA reads TGTGCCAGCTCATCCACAAACACTGAAGCTTTCTTT.

The chain has TRBV28 and TRBJ2-2; 10 positions match TRBD2. From germline, CDR1 is MDHEN and CDR2 SYDVKM. Trimming took 6 bases from V and 5 from J; bases not matched to a gene: 3. The CDR3 spans 14 residues. The CDR3 DNA follows: TGTGCCAGCAGGTTAGCGGGAGGAACCGGGGAGCTGTTTTTT. The encoded protein is CASRLAGGTGELFF.

The chain has TRBV6-5 and TRBJ1-2; D not certain. The germline V gene encodes CDR1 MNHEY and CDR2 SVGAGI. The CDR3 is 14 residues long. Trimming removed 6 bases from V and 5 bases from J, with 16 bases in between. CDR3: CASRPSGPAYGYTF. In DNA, the CDR3 is TGTGCCAGCAGGCCCAGTGGGCCCGCTTATGGCTACACCTTC.

This chain connects TRBV3-1 (or the pseudogene TRBV3-2) to TRBJ1-6, with a weak D call TRBD1 (5 bases). The CDR3 covers 16 residues. V was trimmed by 1 base and J by 5 bases, leaving 12 bases between them. Germline values: CDR1 LGHDT, CDR2 YNNKEL (reference sequence). This CDR3 is CASSQAQGGDNSPLHF. CDR3 DNA: TGTGCCAGCAGCCAAGCCCAGGGAGGGGATAATTCACCCCTCCACTTT.

This chain connects TRBV18 to TRBJ1-5; D is unclear. Germline CDR1 and CDR2: KGHSH and LQKENI. The CDR3 consists of 13 residues. Trimming shortened V by 6 bases and J by 3 bases, and 9 bases separated the two germline ends. CDR3 coding DNA: TGTGCCAGCTCTACCAGGATCAATCAGCCCCAGCATTTT. Translation gives CASSTRINQPQHF.

The gene calls are TRBV6-5 and TRBJ2-7, with TRBD1 as a possible D gene (5 bases). V shed 2 bases and J shed 2 bases, with 7 bases lying between them. CDR1 and CDR2 (germline): MNHEY, SVGAGI. There are 13 residues in the CDR3. Here the CDR3 DNA reads TGTGCCAGCAGTTACGACAGAACCTACGAGCAGTACTTC. Translated, it gives CASSYDRTYEQYF.

This clone has just a few counts. The chain combines TRBV13 with TRBJ2-1; TRBD2 matches 9 bases. V dropped 0 bases and J dropped 6; count of bases not matched to a gene: 3. CDR3 length: 15 residues. Per the germline V gene, CDR1 is PRHDT and CDR2 is FYEKMQ (reference sequence). The CDR3 region has the DNA TGTGCCAGCAGCTTAGGGTCTAGCGGGGCCAATGAGCAGTTCTTC. It encodes CASSLGSSGANEQFF.

This clone was observed a handful of times. The V call is TRBV19, the J call TRBJ1-5, with D uncertain. Between the trimmed V and J ends, which lost 1 base and 0 bases, there was a span of 7 bases. Germline V gene lookup returns CDR1 LNHDA and CDR2 SQIVND (reference sequence). CDR3 length: 15 residues. The CDR3 is CASSIGRPSNQPQHF. In DNA, the CDR3 is TGTGCCAGTAGTATAGGCAGGCCTAGCAATCAGCCCCAGCATTTT.

This clone was seen a single time. The rearrangement links TRBV5-1 to TRBJ1-3; no clear D gene. CDR1 and CDR2 from the germline V gene are SGHRS and YFSETQ. Trimming took 0 bases from V and 2 from J, leaving 12 bases between them. The CDR3 extends over 16 amino acids. CDR3 protein: CASSLERTGTGNTIYF. CDR3 DNA sequence: TGCGCCAGCAGCTTGGAGAGGACTGGGACTGGAAACACCATATATTTT. Supplemented by reference TRBV5-1 and TRBJ1-3, the full variable domain reads KAGVTQTPRYLIKTRGQQVTLSCSPISGHRSVSWYQQTPGQGLQFLFEYFSETQRNKGNFPGRFSGRQFSNSRSEMNVSTLELGDSALYLCASSLERTGTGNTIYFGEGSWLTVV.

J is TRBJ2-5 and V is TRBV10-3; D is perhaps TRBD2 (6 bases). The CDR3 totals 13 residues. V was cut by 8 bases and J by 1 base, with 11 bases left in between. Looked up from germline, CDR1 is ENHRY and CDR2 is SYGVKD. The CDR3 reads CAIASGSQETQYF. In nucleotides, the CDR3 is TGTGCCATCGCCTCCGGGAGCCAAGAGACCCAGTACTTC.

This chain joins TRBV6-5 and TRBJ1-2, with 7 nucleotides matching TRBD1. The CDR3 length is 13 residues. V lost 7 bases, J lost 10 bases, and 12 bases stayed unmatched. The germline CDR1 and CDR2 sequences are MNHEY and SVGAGI. The CDR3 nucleotides read TGTGCCAGCATCGAAGAAGGGGGCGGGTTCTACACCTTC. Translated: CASIEEGGGFYTF.